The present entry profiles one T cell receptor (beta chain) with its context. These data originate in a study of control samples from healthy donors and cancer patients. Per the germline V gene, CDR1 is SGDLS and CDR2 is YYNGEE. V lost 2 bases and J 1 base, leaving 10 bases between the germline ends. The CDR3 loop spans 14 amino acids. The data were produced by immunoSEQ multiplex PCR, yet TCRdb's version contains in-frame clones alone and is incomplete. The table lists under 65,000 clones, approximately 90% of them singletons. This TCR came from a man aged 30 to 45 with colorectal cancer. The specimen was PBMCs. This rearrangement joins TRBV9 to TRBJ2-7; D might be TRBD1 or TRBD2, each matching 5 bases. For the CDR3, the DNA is TGTGCCAGCAGCGTGGGGGACGGATCCTACGAGCAGTACTTC. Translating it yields CASSVGDGSYEQYF.